This T cell receptor beta chain was sequenced in a study of graft-versus-host responses after intestinal transplantation. Here immunoSEQ multiplex PCR was the method, and the copy in TCRdb shows in-frame clones only, minus some. Seen here are approximately 88,000 clones, 94% observed once, and the top ten hold approximately 0.2%. Study-wide results and caveats: Across patients carrying graft-donor T cell macrochimerism, allografts held high graft-versus-host to host-versus-graft clonal ratios.

The CDR3 sequence is 15 residues long. Trimming removed 0 bases from V and 11 bases from J, with 19 bases in between. Germline V lookup: CDR1 LNHNV, CDR2 YYDKDF (reference sequence). Points on this clone: Its antigen remains unknown.

The sequenced sample was unstimulated CD4+ T cells sorted from spleen or lymph node cells, obtained before transplant. This rearrangement joins TRBV15 to TRBJ1-2, with TRBD1 as a possible D gene (6 bases). This clonotype originated in a human donor who was the organ donor for an intestinal transplant. CDR3 sequence reads: CATSRDIRQGYMYTF. The CDR3 DNA reads as TGTGCCACCAGCAGAGACATTCGCCAGGGGTATATGTACACCTTC.